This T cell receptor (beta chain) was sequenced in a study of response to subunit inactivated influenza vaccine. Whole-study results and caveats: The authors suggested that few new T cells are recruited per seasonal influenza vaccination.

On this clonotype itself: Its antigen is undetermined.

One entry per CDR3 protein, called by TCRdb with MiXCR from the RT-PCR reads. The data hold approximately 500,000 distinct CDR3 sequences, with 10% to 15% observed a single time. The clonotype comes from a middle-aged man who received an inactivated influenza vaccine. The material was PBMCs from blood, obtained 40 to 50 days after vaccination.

The CDR3 DNA follows: TGTGCCAGCAGCCCCTTTAGCGGGGGGGCTAGCGGGGAGCTGTTTTTT. This translates into CASSPFSGGASGELFF. This rearrangement joins TRBV12-3 or TRBV12-4 to TRBJ2-2; TRBD2 aligns across 11 bases. The CDR3 has 16 residues. V was clipped by 6 bases and J by 7 bases; unmatched bases: 10.